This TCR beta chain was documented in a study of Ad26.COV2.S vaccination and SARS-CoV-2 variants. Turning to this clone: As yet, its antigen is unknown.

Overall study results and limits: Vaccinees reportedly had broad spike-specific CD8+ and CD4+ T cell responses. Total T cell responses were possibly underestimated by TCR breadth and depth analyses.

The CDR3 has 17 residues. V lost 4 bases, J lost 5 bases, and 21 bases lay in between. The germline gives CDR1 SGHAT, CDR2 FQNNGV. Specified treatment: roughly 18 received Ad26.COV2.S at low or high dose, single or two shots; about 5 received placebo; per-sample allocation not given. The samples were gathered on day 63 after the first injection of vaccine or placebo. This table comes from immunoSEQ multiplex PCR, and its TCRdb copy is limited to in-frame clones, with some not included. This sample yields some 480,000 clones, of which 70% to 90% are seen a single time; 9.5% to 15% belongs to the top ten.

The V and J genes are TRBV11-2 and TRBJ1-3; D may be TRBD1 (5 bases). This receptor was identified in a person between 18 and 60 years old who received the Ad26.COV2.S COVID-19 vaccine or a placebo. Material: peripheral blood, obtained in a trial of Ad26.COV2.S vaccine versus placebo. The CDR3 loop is CASSSSGTLRTRNTIYF. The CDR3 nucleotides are TGTGCCAGCAGCTCCTCCGGGACCCTAAGAACTCGAAACACCATATATTTT.